Reported below is one T cell receptor (beta chain). Naive CD8 cells lacked CD45RO, underwent positive selection for CCR7 and left out terminally differentiated effector memory CD45RA+ cells. The entry originates in a study of shared clonotypes between healthy human individuals. As for the study in general: Used for every donor were three CD4 naive, three CD4 memory, two CD8 naive and one CD8 memory plate.

Researchers ran the assay at a deep level. Data came from immunoSEQ multiplex PCR; TCRdb stores just in-frame clones and leaves some out. The sample yields roughly 1,800,000 clones, approximately 95% seen once. The sequenced sample consisted of naive CD8+ T cells sorted from blood. The TCR was taken from a man aged 18 to 29 in good health.

The CDR3, as DNA: TGCGCCAGCAGCCCGGGACTAGAAGGTTTCCGTGAGCAGTTCTTC. The encoded protein is CASSPGLEGFREQFF. The chain joins TRBV4-3 to TRBJ2-1; 8 bases are shared with TRBD2. Trimming cost V 4 bases and J 9 bases; bases outside gene matches: 11. This CDR3 is built from 15 residues. Germline loops: CDR1 LGHNA, CDR2 YSLEER.